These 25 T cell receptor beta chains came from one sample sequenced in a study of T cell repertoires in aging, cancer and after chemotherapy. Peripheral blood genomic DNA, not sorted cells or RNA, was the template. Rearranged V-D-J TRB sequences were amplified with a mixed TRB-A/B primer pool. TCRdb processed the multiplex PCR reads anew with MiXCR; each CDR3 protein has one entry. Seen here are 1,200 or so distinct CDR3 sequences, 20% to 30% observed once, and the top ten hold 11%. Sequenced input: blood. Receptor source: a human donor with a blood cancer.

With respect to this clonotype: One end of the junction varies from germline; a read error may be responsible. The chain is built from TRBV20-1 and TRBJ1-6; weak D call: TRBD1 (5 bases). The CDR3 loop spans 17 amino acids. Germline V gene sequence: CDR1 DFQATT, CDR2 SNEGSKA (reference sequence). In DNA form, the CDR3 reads TGCAGTCCTAGAGACGGAAGCGGGGGTGGGTATAATTCACCCCTCCACTTT. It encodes CSPRDGSGGGYNSPLHF.

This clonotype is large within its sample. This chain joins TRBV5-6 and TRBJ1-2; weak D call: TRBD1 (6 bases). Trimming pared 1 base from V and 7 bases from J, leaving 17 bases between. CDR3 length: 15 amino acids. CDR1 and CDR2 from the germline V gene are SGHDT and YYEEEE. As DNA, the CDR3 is TGTGCCAGCAGCTTGCACGGGGGGCGTCGGGGTGGCTACACCTTC. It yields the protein CASSLHGGRRGGYTF. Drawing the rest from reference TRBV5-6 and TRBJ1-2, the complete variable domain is DAGVTQSPTHLIKTRGQQVTLRCSPKSGHDTVSWYQQALGQGPQFIFQYYEEEERQRGNFPDRFSGHQFPNYSSELNVNALLLGDSALYLCASSLHGGRRGGYTFGSGTRLTVV.

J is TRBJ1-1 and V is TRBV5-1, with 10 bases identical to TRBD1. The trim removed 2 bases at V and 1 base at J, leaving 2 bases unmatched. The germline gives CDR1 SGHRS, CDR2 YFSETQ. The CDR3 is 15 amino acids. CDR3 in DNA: TGCGCCAGCAGCTTAGGACAGGGGGGGAACACTGAAGCTTTCTTT. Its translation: CASSLGQGGNTEAFF.

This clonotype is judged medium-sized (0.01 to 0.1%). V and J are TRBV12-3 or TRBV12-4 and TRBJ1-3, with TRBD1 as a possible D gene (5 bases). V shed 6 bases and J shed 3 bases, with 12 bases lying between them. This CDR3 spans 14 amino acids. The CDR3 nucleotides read TGTGCCAGCAGCACCCGGGGCAGTGGAAACACCATATATTTT. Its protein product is CASSTRGSGNTIYF.

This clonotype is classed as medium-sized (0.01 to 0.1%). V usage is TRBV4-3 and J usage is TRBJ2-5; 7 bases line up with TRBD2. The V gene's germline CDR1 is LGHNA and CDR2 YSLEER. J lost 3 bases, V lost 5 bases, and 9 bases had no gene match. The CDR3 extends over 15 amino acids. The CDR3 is CASSESGGGEETQYF. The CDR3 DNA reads TGCGCCAGCAGCGAAAGTGGGGGAGGGGAAGAGACCCAGTACTTC.

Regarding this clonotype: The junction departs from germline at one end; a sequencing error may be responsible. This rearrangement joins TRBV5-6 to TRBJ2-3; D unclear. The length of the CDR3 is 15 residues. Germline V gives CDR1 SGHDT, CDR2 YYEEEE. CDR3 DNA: TGCGCCAGCAGCCAAGGGAACTACAGCACAGATACGCAGTATTTT. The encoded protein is CASSQGNYSTDTQYF.

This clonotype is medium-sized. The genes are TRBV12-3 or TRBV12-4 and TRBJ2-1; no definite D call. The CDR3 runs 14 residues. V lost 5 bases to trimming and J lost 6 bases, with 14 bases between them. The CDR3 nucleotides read TGTGCCAGCAGTATTTCCGAGCTTTCCAATGAGCAGTTCTTC. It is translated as CASSISELSNEQFF.

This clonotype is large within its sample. The CDR3 spells CAWSGGQDNSPLHF. CDR3 nucleotide sequence: TGTGCCTGGAGTGGGGGACAAGATAATTCACCCCTCCACTTT. This chain uses TRBV30 with TRBJ1-6, with a weak D call TRBD1 (6 bases). Germline values: CDR1 GTSNPN, CDR2 SVGIG (reference sequence). V was shortened by 1 base and J by 5 bases, with 9 bases between the two germline ends. The CDR3 extends over 14 amino acids.

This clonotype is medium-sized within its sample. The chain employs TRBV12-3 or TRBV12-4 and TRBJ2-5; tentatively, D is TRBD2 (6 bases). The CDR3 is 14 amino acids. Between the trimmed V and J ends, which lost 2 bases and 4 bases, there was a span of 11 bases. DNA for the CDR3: TGTGCCAGCAGTTTAAGCGCTAGCGCAGAGACCCAGTACTTC. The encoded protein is CASSLSASAETQYF.

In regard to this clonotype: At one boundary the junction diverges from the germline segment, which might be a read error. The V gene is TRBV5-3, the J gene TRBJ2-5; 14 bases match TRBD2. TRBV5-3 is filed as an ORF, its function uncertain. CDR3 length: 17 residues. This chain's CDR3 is CARSLETSGGAGETQYF. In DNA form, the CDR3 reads TGTGCCAGAAGCTTAGAGACTAGCGGGGGGGCCGGAGAGACCCAGTACTTT.

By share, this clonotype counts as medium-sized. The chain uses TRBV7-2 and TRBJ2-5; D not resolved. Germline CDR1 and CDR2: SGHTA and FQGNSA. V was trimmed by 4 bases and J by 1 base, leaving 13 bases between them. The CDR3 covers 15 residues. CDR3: CASSYRPTGQETQYF. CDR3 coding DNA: TGTGCCAGCAGCTATCGACCGACCGGCCAAGAGACCCAGTACTTC.

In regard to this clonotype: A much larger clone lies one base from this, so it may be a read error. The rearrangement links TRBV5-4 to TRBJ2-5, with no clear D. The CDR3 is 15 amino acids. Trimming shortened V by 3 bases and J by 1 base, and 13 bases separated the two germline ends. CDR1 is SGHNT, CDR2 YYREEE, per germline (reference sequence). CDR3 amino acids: CASSYRPTVQETQYF. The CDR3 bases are TGTGCCAGCAGCTATCGACCGACCGTCCAAGAGACCCAGTACTTC.

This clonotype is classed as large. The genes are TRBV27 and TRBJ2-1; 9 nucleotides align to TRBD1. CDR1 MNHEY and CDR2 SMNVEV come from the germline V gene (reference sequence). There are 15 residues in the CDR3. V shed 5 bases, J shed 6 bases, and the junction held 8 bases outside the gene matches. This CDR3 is CASSEAGTGLNEQFF. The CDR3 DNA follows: TGTGCCAGCAGTGAAGCCGGGACAGGGCTCAATGAGCAGTTCTTC.

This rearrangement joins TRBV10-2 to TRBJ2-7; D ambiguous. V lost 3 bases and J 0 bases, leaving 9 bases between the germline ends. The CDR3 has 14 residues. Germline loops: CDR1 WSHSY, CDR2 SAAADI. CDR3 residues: CASSDQYLSYEQYF. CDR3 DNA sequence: TGCGCCAGCAGTGACCAGTATCTCTCCTACGAGCAGTACTTC.

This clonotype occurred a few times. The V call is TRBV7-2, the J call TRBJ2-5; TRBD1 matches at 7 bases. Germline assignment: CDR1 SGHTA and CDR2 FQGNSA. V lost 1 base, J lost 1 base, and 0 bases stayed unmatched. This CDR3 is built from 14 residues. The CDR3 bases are TGTGCCAGCAGCTTAGACAGGGGCCAAGAGACCCAGTACTTC. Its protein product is CASSLDRGQETQYF. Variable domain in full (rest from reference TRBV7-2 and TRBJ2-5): GAGVSQSPSNKVTEKGKDVELRCDPISGHTALYWYRQSLGQGLEFLIYFQGNSAPDKSGLPSDRFSAERTGGSVSTLTIQRTQQEDSAVYLCASSLDRGQETQYFGPGTRLLVL.

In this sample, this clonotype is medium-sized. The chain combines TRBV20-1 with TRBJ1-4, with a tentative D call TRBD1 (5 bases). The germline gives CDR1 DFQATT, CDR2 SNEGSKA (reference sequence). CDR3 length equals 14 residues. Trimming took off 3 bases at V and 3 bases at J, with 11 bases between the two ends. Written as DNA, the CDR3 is TGCAGTGCTAGCCCAGGGTCGGCTAATGAAAAACTGTTTTTT. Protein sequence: CSASPGSANEKLFF.

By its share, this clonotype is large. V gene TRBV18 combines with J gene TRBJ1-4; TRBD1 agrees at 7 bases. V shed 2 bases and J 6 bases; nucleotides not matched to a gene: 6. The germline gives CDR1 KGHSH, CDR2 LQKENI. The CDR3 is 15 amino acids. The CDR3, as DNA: TGTGCCAGCTCACCATCCACAGGGGCAGATGAAAAACTGTTTTTT. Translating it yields CASSPSTGADEKLFF.

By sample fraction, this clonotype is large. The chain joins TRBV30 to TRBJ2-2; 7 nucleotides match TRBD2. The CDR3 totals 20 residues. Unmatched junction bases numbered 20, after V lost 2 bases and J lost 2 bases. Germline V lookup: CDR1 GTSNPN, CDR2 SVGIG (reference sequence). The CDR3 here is CAWSPGRVRAGRINTGELFF. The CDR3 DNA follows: TGTGCCTGGAGTCCAGGGAGAGTAAGAGCGGGACGAATAAACACCGGGGAGCTGTTTTTT.

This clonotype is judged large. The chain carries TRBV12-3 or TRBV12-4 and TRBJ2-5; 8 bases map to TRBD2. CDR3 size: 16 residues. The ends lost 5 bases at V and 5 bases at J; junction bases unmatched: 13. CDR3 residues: CASSPPGAGVGETQYF. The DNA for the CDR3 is TGTGCCAGCAGTCCACCCGGAGCGGGAGTAGGGGAGACCCAGTACTTC.

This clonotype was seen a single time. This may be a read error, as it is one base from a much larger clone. CDR3 amino acids: CARSLEQGLGYTF. The CDR3 coding sequence is TGTGCCAGGAGCTTAGAGCAGGGGCTTGGCTACACCTTC. The chain combines TRBV7-2 with TRBJ1-2; D might be TRBD1 (6 bases). Per germline, CDR1 SGHTA and CDR2 FQGNSA. This CDR3 contains 13 residues.

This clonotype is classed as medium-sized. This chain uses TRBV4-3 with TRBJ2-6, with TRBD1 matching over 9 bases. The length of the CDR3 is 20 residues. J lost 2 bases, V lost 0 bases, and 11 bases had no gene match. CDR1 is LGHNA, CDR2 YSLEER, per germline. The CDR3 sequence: CASSQETPGTGIPGANVLTF. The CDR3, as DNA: TGCGCCAGCAGCCAAGAAACCCCCGGGACAGGGATTCCTGGGGCCAACGTCCTGACTTTC.

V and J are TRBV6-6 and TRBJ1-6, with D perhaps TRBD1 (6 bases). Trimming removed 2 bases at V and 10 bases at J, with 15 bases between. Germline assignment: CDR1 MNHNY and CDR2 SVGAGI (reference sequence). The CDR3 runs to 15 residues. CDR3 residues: CASSYPGTLQSPLHF. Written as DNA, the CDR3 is TGTGCCAGCAGTTACCCCGGGACATTGCAATCACCCCTCCACTTT.

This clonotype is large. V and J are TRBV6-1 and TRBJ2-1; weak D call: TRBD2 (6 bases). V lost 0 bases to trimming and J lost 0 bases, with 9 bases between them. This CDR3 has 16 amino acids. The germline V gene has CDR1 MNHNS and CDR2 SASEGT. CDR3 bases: TGTGCCAGCAGTGAAGCGGGGGGAAACTCCTACAATGAGCAGTTCTTC. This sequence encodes CASSEAGGNSYNEQFF.

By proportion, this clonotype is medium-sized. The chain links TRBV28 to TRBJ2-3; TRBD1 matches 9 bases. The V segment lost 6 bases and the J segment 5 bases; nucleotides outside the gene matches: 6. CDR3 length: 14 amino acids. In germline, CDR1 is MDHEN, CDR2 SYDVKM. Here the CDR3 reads CASSLGQGRDTQYF. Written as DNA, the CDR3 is TGTGCCAGCAGCTTAGGACAGGGGAGAGATACGCAGTATTTT.

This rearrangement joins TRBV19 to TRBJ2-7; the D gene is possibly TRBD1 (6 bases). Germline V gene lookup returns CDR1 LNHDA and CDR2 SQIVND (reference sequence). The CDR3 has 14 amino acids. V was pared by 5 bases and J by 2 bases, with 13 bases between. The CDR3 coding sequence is TGTGCCAGTAGTTCCGGGACACCCCCCTACGAGCAGTACTTC. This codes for CASSSGTPPYEQYF. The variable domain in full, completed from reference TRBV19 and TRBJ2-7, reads DGGITQSPKYLFRKEGQNVTLSCEQNLNHDAMYWYRQDPGQGLRLIYYSQIVNDFQKGDIAEGYSVSREKKESFPLTVTSAQKNPTAFYLCASSSGTPPYEQYFGPGTRLTVT.